This TCR beta chain came from a study of T cells after yellow fever vaccination. Study-wide background: Each low-cell-number fraction was prepared by means of SMART-Seq v4 Ultra Low Input. Broader study findings: At around 95% for CD4 and 70% to 90% for CD8, most primary-vaccination clones showed up again after the booster.

The sample holds a few counts of this clonotype. Its matching antigen is unknown. Each CDR3 protein gets one entry after TCRdb re-called the 5' RACE reads with MiXCR. The data show 510,000 or so distinct CDR3 sequences, around 21% seen once. The CDR3 totals 15 residues. Germline lookup yields CDR1 SGDLS and CDR2 YYNGEE. V was clipped by 7 bases and J by 0 bases, with 16 bases between them. The chain carries TRBV9 and TRBJ1-1, with D possibly TRBD1 on 6 matching bases. The clonotype originates from a man aged 30 to 39 who received the YFV17D yellow fever vaccine. Source: PBMCs, taken 15 days after the yellow fever booster vaccination. DNA of the CDR3: TGTGCCAGCGCAAAAGGGACAACTTTGAACACTGAAGCTTTCTTT. Translated: CASAKGTTLNTEAFF.